The next 19 T cell receptor beta chains were all read from a single sample in a study of T cells in Graves' hyperthyroidism and ophthalmopathy (dated by TCRdb to between 2018 and 2020). Library preparation employed multiplex PCR. Sequencing used an Illumina HiSeq 2000. Amplification of TCR beta CDR3 regions was carried out from RNA transcripts. For the first round of RT-PCR on the TCR CDR3, the HTBI primer set was used together with the Qiagen OneStep RT-PCR kit. TCRdb reprocessing: public reads trimmed at Q25 with fastp, clones called with MiXCR, in-frame beta chains kept. Here each entry gathers all rows of one CDR3 protein and keeps the most common genes and DNA. The sample table holds hundreds of thousands of distinct CDR3 sequences, of which around 16% were seen once. Of the sample, under 3.5% falls within the top ten clones. The material sequenced was blood. The receptors come from a woman in her thirties or forties with Graves' ophthalmopathy.

The V gene is TRBV25-1, the J gene TRBJ1-1; D may be TRBD1 (5 bases). V was clipped by 1 base and J by 2 bases, with 11 bases between them. The germline V gene has CDR1 MGHDK and CDR2 SYGVNS. The CDR3 totals 15 residues. In DNA form, the CDR3 reads TGTGCCAGCAGTGAATTGGGCAGGGTCAACACTGAAGCTTTCTTT. It codes for CASSELGRVNTEAFF.

This clonotype occurred many times. The DNA for the CDR3 is TGCGCCAGCAGCGCATGGACAGGGTCCTACGAGCAGTACTTC. This sequence encodes CASSAWTGSYEQYF. The chain combines TRBV5-1 with TRBJ2-7; 8 bases fit TRBD1. Germline values: CDR1 SGHRS, CDR2 YFSETQ. This CDR3 contains 14 residues. J lost 1 base, V lost 4 bases, and 4 bases had no gene match.

This clonotype came up many times. This sequence joins TRBV18 and TRBJ2-7; D not resolved. Trimming stripped 3 bases from V and 0 bases from J, with 12 bases between. The CDR3 extends over 15 amino acids. Germline CDR1 is KGHSH and CDR2 is LQKENI. The CDR3: CASSPQASTSYEQYF. The CDR3 nucleotides read TGTGCCAGCTCACCCCAGGCGTCGACCTCCTACGAGCAGTACTTC.

The chain has TRBV7-9 and TRBJ2-3; the match to TRBD2 covers 9 bases. After removal of 3 bases from V and 4 bases from J, the junction contained 8 bases not matched to a gene. The CDR3 runs to 16 residues. Germline V lookup: CDR1 SEHNR, CDR2 FQNEAQ (reference sequence). Written as DNA, the CDR3 is TGTGCCAGCAGCTTGCCAGTGGGACTAGCCGCAGATACGCAGTATTTT. This gives the protein CASSLPVGLAADTQYF.

This clonotype turned up a few times. The chain joins TRBV10-3 to TRBJ1-2; 7 nucleotides agree with TRBD1. There are 12 residues in the CDR3. J lost 6 bases, V lost 5 bases, and 3 bases had no gene match. Germline V gene data show CDR1 as ENHRY and CDR2 as SYGVKD. CDR3 nucleotides: TGTGCCATCAGTCCAACAGGGGATGGCTACACCTTC. It specifies CAISPTGDGYTF.

This clonotype has a count of ten or more. The V and J genes are TRBV20-1 and TRBJ1-1; a possible D gene is TRBD1 (6 bases). The V and J ends lost 0 bases and 1 base respectively, with 9 bases between them. Germline CDR1 and CDR2: DFQATT and SNEGSKA (reference sequence). The CDR3 contains 14 residues. The CDR3 DNA reads TGCAGTGCTAGAGACCTCAGGGGGAACACTGAAGCTTTCTTT. Its protein product is CSARDLRGNTEAFF.

In its sample, this clonotype was seen a few times. The chain links TRBV6-1 to TRBJ1-3; 8 bases are shared with TRBD1. V trimming: 5 bases; J trimming: 0 bases; junction bases outside the gene matches: 6. Germline loops: CDR1 MNHNS, CDR2 SASEGT. This CDR3 spans 16 amino acids. The chain's CDR3 is CASSPRQGLSGNTIYF. CDR3 nucleotide sequence: TGTGCCAGCAGTCCGCGACAGGGGCTCTCTGGAAACACCATATATTTT.

This clonotype has ten or more counts. An end of the junction differs from the germline gene, which may be a read error. V is TRBV20-1 and J is TRBJ2-7; tentative D call: TRBD1 (6 bases). CDR1 and CDR2 from the germline V gene are DFQATT and SNEGSKA (reference sequence). CDR3 length equals 13 residues. CDR3 loop: CSAGTGNSHEQYF. CDR3 sequence (DNA): TGCAGTGCTGGCACAGGGAACTCCCACGAGCAGTACTTC.

Concerning this clonotype itself: The missing conserved phenylalanine or tryptophan at the end of this CDR3 makes a read error likely. The chain combines TRBV2 with TRBJ2-3; D perhaps matches TRBD2 (6 bases). This CDR3 contains 14 residues. Germline lookup yields CDR1 SNHLY and CDR2 FYNNEI. Trimming cost V 6 bases and J 1 base, with 11 bases left between them. CDR3 nucleotide sequence: TGTGCCAGCAGCTCCGGGGGTGGCACAGATACGCAGTATCTT. Its protein is CASSSGGGTDTQYL.

This clonotype has ten or more counts. The chain uses TRBV5-6 and TRBJ2-5; D is uncertain. This CDR3 spans 14 amino acids. V gave up 5 bases and J gave up 9 bases, with 20 bases separating them. The germline V gene has CDR1 SGHDT and CDR2 YYEEEE. The CDR3 DNA reads TGTGCCAGCAGACAATTCTTCGGTCCTAGGGCCCAGTACTTC. It translates to CASRQFFGPRAQYF.

This clonotype has a count of ten or more. The chain links TRBV28 to TRBJ2-3, with D hard to call. The ends were cut back, 10 bases at V and 0 bases at J, with 8 bases in the middle. CDR1 is MDHEN and CDR2 is SYDVKM in the germline V gene. The CDR3 is 12 amino acids. This CDR3 reads CATRSSTDTQYF. Here the CDR3 DNA reads TGTGCCACCCGGAGTAGCACAGATACGCAGTATTTT.

This chain connects TRBV5-1 to TRBJ2-5; 10 bases match TRBD2. CDR3 length: 16 residues. Germline V gene sequence: CDR1 SGHRS, CDR2 YFSETQ. The V and J ends lost 3 bases and 4 bases, in that order; junction bases with no gene match: 9. For the CDR3, the DNA is TGCGCCAGCAGCTCTAACCCGAGCGGGGGGGGAGAGACCCAGTACTTC. Its translation is CASSSNPSGGGETQYF.

This clonotype was counted many times. The chain joins TRBV6-1 to TRBJ2-7, with TRBD2 as a possible D gene (5 bases). V lost 4 bases to trimming and J lost 4 bases, with 17 bases between them. Germline V gene sequence: CDR1 MNHNS, CDR2 SASEGT. The CDR3 contains 15 residues. The CDR3 sequence: CASSGSGDPLYEQYF. For the CDR3, the DNA is TGTGCCAGCAGTGGAAGCGGAGACCCTCTGTACGAGCAGTACTTC.

Many counts were recorded for this clonotype. The chain is built from TRBV11-1 and TRBJ2-3; TRBD1 is a possible D gene (8 bases). V lost 5 bases to trimming and J lost 1 base, with 13 bases between them. Germline V gene sequence: CDR1 SGHAT, CDR2 FQDESV (reference sequence). The CDR3 runs 15 residues. The CDR3 DNA is TGTGCCAGCAGCCCCACAGGGGGGGGCACAGATACGCAGTATTTT. This codes for CASSPTGGGTDTQYF.

V gene TRBV19 combines with J gene TRBJ2-1; 12 bases line up with TRBD2. Looked up from germline, CDR1 is LNHDA and CDR2 is SQIVND (reference sequence). The CDR3 has 15 amino acids. V lost 6 bases, J lost 8 bases, and 8 bases stayed unmatched. CDR3 residues: CASRATSGSIHEQFF. The CDR3 nucleotides read TGTGCCAGTAGGGCGACTAGCGGGAGCATCCATGAGCAGTTCTTC.

The chain carries TRBV6-1 and TRBJ1-1; TRBD1 aligns across 8 bases. The J segment lost 0 bases and the V segment lost 3 bases, leaving 9 bases of the junction unmatched. This CDR3 is 17 amino acids long. Germline V gene lookup returns CDR1 MNHNS and CDR2 SASEGT. The chain's CDR3 is CASSDPLTGAVNTEAFF. The DNA for the CDR3 is TGTGCCAGCAGTGACCCTTTGACAGGGGCCGTGAACACTGAAGCTTTCTTT.

The chain recombines TRBV28 with TRBJ1-4; D ambiguous. Looked up from germline, CDR1 is MDHEN and CDR2 is SYDVKM. The CDR3 has 14 amino acids. V was clipped by 5 bases and J by 2 bases, with 9 bases between them. CDR3 sequence (DNA): TGTGCCAGCAGTCTCCCCGGGACTAATGAAAAACTGTTTTTT. Protein: CASSLPGTNEKLFF.

This clonotype came up many times. The chain joins TRBV5-1 to TRBJ1-1, with a tentative D call TRBD1 (5 bases). In germline, CDR1 is SGHRS, CDR2 YFSETQ. The CDR3 is made up of 14 amino acids. V was pared by 6 bases and J by 1 base, with 13 bases between. This CDR3 is CASTEGSWNTEAFF. CDR3 nucleotide sequence: TGCGCCAGCACTGAGGGGTCGTGGAACACTGAAGCTTTCTTT.

There are many counts of this clonotype. This chain links TRBV7-9 with TRBJ2-7, with D unclear. Germline CDR1 reads SEHNR; CDR2 reads FQNEAQ (reference sequence). The CDR3 spans 11 residues. Trimming cost V 4 bases and J 4 bases, with 5 bases left between them. The CDR3 region has the DNA TGTGCCAGCAGCTACATATACGAGCAGTACTTC. This translates into CASSYIYEQYF.